The rows below give T cell receptor beta chains drawn from one sample of a study of T cells in Graves' hyperthyroidism and ophthalmopathy. TCRdb analysed the multiplex PCR reads with MiXCR anew, one entry per CDR3 protein. Here the sample spans hundreds of thousands of distinct CDR3 sequences, roughly a third being singletons. The sample comprised blood. The receptors were gathered from a woman aged 40 to 50 with Graves' hyperthyroidism. Each CDR3 is given with its conserved first and last residue. A D gene is named only where the DNA matches it firmly. Rows give clone size only sometimes, using once, few, many, or a class for an expanded clone.

NA	many	TRBV19	TRBJ1-2	CASSSKQGGSYGYTF	TGTGCCAGTAGCAGTAAACAGGGTGGGAGCTATGGCTACACCTTC
NA	many	TRBV29-1	TRBJ2-2	CSVELVAGELFF	TGCAGCGTTGAGTTGGTCGCCGGGGAGCTGTTTTTT
NA	NA	TRBV4-3	TRBJ1-2	CASSQEKGYGYTF	TGCGCCAGCAGCCAAGAGAAGGGATATGGCTACACCTTC
NA	NA	TRBV2	TRBJ1-2	CASSEALQGGYTF	TGTGCTAGCAGTGAAGCGCTTCAGGGTGGCTACACCTTC
NA	few	TRBV11-2	TRBJ2-7	CASSQTAGQMDSYEQYF	TGTGCCAGCAGCCAAACGGCGGGACAGATGGACTCCTACGAGCAGTACTTC
NA	NA	TRBV5-6	TRBJ1-3	CASSIRDYGGNTIYF	TGTGCCAGCAGCATCCGGGACTATGGGGGAAACACCATATATTTT
TRBD1	few	TRBV12-3/TRBV12-4	TRBJ1-1	CASSFTYRGNTEAFF	TGTGCCAGCAGTTTTACGTACAGGGGGAACACTGAAGCTTTCTTT
NA	many	TRBV7-9	TRBJ1-4	CASNRANEKLFF	TGTGCCAGCAATAGGGCGAATGAAAAACTGTTTTTT
TRBD1	NA	TRBV19	TRBJ1-2	CASRRGLRTGNYGYTF	TGTGCCAGTAGAAGGGGCCTTAGGACAGGGAACTATGGCTACACCTTC
TRBD1	NA	TRBV10-3	TRBJ2-5	CAIRGNSDRERKETQYF	TGTGCCATCAGGGGGAACTCGGACAGGGAAAGGAAAGAGACCCAGTACTTC
TRBD1	few	TRBV5-1	TRBJ2-2	CASSLEGQHNTGELFF	TGCGCCAGCAGCTTGGAGGGACAGCATAACACCGGGGAGCTGTTTTTT
NA	NA	TRBV20-1	TRBJ2-1	CSARRPNNEQFF	TGCAGTGCTAGGAGGCCAAACAATGAGCAGTTCTTC
NA	few	TRBV12-3/TRBV12-4	TRBJ2-5	CASSLYTGRETQYF	TGTGCCAGCAGTTTATATACAGGGCGAGAGACCCAGTACTTC
TRBD1	NA	TRBV4-3	TRBJ1-1	CASSRLGEGQGNTEAFF	TGCGCCAGCAGCCGGTTGGGCGAGGGACAGGGGAACACTGAAGCTTTCTTT
TRBD1	NA	TRBV24-1	TRBJ2-5	CATSVAGQGRETQYF	TGTGCCACCAGTGTCGCGGGACAGGGGCGGGAGACCCAGTACTTC
TRBD1	few	TRBV7-8	TRBJ1-2	CASSLLERGLRSYGYTF	TGTGCCAGCAGCTTACTAGAAAGGGGGCTTAGGAGCTATGGCTACACCTTC
NA	NA	TRBV28	TRBJ2-7	CASKSDPDFSYEQYF	TGTGCCAGCAAATCCGACCCGGACTTCTCCTACGAGCAGTACTTC
NA	NA	TRBV7-2	TRBJ2-7	CASSLDHASAYEQYF	TGTGCCAGCAGCTTAGACCATGCGTCGGCCTACGAGCAGTACTTC
NA	many	TRBV12-3/TRBV12-4	TRBJ2-5	CASSPHLGAGETQYF	TGTGCCAGCAGTCCTCATCTCGGGGCAGGGGAGACCCAGTACTTC
TRBD2	NA	TRBV10-3	TRBJ2-5	CAISEVGTRETQYF	TGTGCCATCAGTGAGGTTGGGACTAGAGAGACCCAGTACTTC
NA	many	TRBV20-1	TRBJ2-7	CSHAHGGQDEQYF	TGCAGTCACGCCCACGGGGGGCAGGACGAGCAGTACTTC
TRBD2	NA	TRBV20-1	TRBJ2-7	CSAYDTGGRLYEQYF	TGCAGTGCTTACGACACGGGGGGACGATTGTACGAGCAGTACTTC
TRBD2	few	TRBV20-1	TRBJ2-3	CSAPRGGLLTDTQYF	TGCAGTGCCCCGCGGGGGGGCCTTCTCACAGATACGCAGTATTTT
NA	many	TRBV10-1	TRBJ2-5	CASSVGLTQETQYF	TGCGCCAGCAGTGTCGGACTCACCCAAGAGACCCAGTACTTC
NA	NA	TRBV4-3	TRBJ1-1	CASSQNRDQNTEAFF	TGCGCCAGCAGCCAAAACAGGGATCAGAACACTGAAGCTTTCTTT
NA	many	TRBV24-1	TRBJ1-1	CATRLTTVSEAFF	TGTGCCACCAGACTTACAACTGTCAGTGAAGCTTTCTTT
NA	NA	TRBV29-1	TRBJ2-3	CSGIGGTASTDTQYF	TGCAGCGGGATAGGGGGTACAGCTAGCACAGATACGCAGTATTTT
NA	NA	TRBV12-3/TRBV12-4	TRBJ1-6	CASSFLRPENNSPLHF	TGTGCCAGCAGTTTTCTCCGGCCCGAAAATAATTCACCCCTCCACTTT
NA	NA	TRBV19	TRBJ1-2	CASSMQASGGYTF	TGTGCCAGTAGTATGCAGGCGTCGGGTGGCTACACCTTC
NA	few	TRBV6-5	TRBJ1-1	CASSYSSTANTEAFF	TGTGCCAGCAGTTACTCGTCTACAGCGAACACTGAAGCTTTCTTT
NA	few	TRBV10-3	TRBJ2-5	CAIKGDQETQYF	TGTGCCATCAAGGGGGACCAAGAGACCCAGTACTTC
TRBD1	NA	TRBV7-2	TRBJ1-6	CASSLEGTGVNSPLHF	TGTGCCAGCAGCTTAGAAGGGACAGGCGTTAATTCACCCCTCCACTTT
TRBD1	NA	TRBV19	TRBJ1-1	CASSARDRETEAFF	TGTGCCAGTAGTGCACGGGACAGGGAGACTGAAGCTTTCTTT
NA	few	TRBV7-9	TRBJ1-1	CASSLNGGGRAFF	TGTGCCAGCAGCTTAAACGGGGGAGGGAGAGCTTTCTTT
NA	NA	TRBV4-1	TRBJ2-7	CASSLWRGPLSYEQYF	TGCGCCAGCAGCCTCTGGCGGGGGCCGCTATCCTACGAGCAGTACTTC
NA	few	TRBV2	TRBJ1-6	CASMGWGTVYNSPLHF	TGTGCCAGCATGGGATGGGGGACGGTCTATAATTCACCCCTCCACTTT
NA	NA	TRBV11-2	TRBJ2-7	CASSRDNVNEQYF	TGTGCCAGCAGCCGGGACAATGTCAATGAGCAGTACTTC
TRBD2	NA	TRBV12-3/TRBV12-4	TRBJ2-7	CASSDGGLAGYEQYF	TGTGCCAGCAGTGACGGGGGACTAGCGGGGTACGAGCAGTACTTC
TRBD2	NA	TRBV9	TRBJ2-5	CASSVRTSGAQETQYF	TGTGCCAGCAGCGTCCGGACTAGCGGGGCCCAAGAGACCCAGTACTTC
NA	NA	TRBV11-3	TRBJ1-1	CASSLEVLVGVQLNTEAFF	TGTGCCAGCAGCTTAGAGGTCTTGGTGGGGGTACAGCTGAACACTGAAGCTTTCTTT
NA	many	TRBV12-3/TRBV12-4	TRBJ1-5	CASSLAGRNQPQHF	TGTGCCAGCAGTTTAGCAGGGCGTAATCAGCCCCAGCATTTT
NA	few	TRBV6-5	TRBJ2-5	CASGTPQETQYF	TGTGCCAGCGGGACCCCCCAAGAGACCCAGTACTTC
TRBD1	few	TRBV6-5	TRBJ1-3	CASSWNGQDGNTIYF	TGTGCCAGCAGTTGGAATGGACAGGACGGAAACACCATATATTTT
NA	NA	TRBV12-3/TRBV12-4	TRBJ1-5	CASSALFGAGGSNQPQHF	TGTGCCAGCAGTGCACTTTTTGGGGCTGGGGGTAGCAATCAGCCCCAGCATTTT
TRBD1	few	TRBV27	TRBJ1-1	CASSLPGQGREAFF	TGTGCCAGCAGTTTACCGGGACAGGGGAGAGAAGCCTTCTTT
TRBD2	many	TRBV20-1	TRBJ2-7	CSAPTGTSQYEQYF	TGCAGTGCCCCGACCGGGACTAGCCAATACGAGCAGTACTTC
NA	NA	TRBV6-5	TRBJ1-5	CASKSVGVQPQHF	TGTGCCAGCAAGTCGGTGGGCGTCCAGCCCCAGCATTTT
NA	few	TRBV12-3/TRBV12-4	TRBJ1-3	CASSSSGAGGNTIYF	TGTGCCAGCAGTTCCTCGGGGGCAGGGGGAAACACCATATATTTT
NA	many	TRBV20-1	TRBJ1-2	CSARDPLYGYTF	TGCAGTGCTAGAGATCCCCTCTATGGCTACACCTTC
NA	many	TRBV2	TRBJ1-1	CASSGIAFF	TGTGCCAGCAGCGGAATCGCTTTCTTT
NA	few	TRBV19	TRBJ2-3	CASSTDWTDTQYF	TGTGCCAGTAGTACGGACTGGACAGATACGCAGTATTTT
NA	few	TRBV19	TRBJ1-2	CASLMSGGRGYTF	TGTGCCAGCCTCATGAGTGGAGGGCGCGGCTACACCTTC
TRBD1	many	TRBV27	TRBJ1-5	CASSLLDRGHQPQHF	TGTGCCAGCAGTCTCCTCGACAGGGGACATCAGCCCCAGCATTTT
NA	many	TRBV10-3	TRBJ1-6	CAIRPGSNNSPLHF	TGTGCCATCAGGCCGGGGTCTAATAATTCACCCCTCCACTTT
NA	NA	TRBV10-3	TRBJ1-5	CAVSAPGNQPQHF	TGTGCCGTCAGTGCCCCAGGGAATCAGCCCCAGCATTTT
TRBD2	NA	TRBV15	TRBJ2-5	CATSSFGGQETQYF	TGTGCCACCAGCAGTTTCGGGGGGCAAGAGACCCAGTACTTC
NA	many	TRBV7-9	TRBJ2-5	CASSHTAETQYF	TGTGCCAGCAGCCATACAGCGGAGACCCAGTACTTC
NA	many	TRBV25-1	TRBJ2-7	CASSHESFSYEQYF	TGTGCCAGCAGTCACGAAAGCTTCTCCTACGAGCAGTACTTC
TRBD1	many	TRBV19	TRBJ1-2	CASSTQTGRPPYGYTF	TGTGCCAGTAGTACGCAGACAGGGCGCCCTCCTTATGGCTACACCTTC